This is a list of T cell receptor beta chains from one sample in a study of breast tumors, draining lymph nodes, adjacent tissues. Each CDR3 protein gets one entry after TCRdb re-called the multiplex PCR reads with MiXCR. Of around 230,000 distinct CDR3 sequences listed, approximately 30% are singletons. Sequenced sample: axillary lymph node tissue. All receptors derive from a female donor with breast cancer. Some clones in this sample may be carry-over from other donors' samples. The CDR3 runs from the conserved cysteine through the conserved F or W. D genes are given only for firm matches. Clone size is stated in some rows and not others, as once, few, many or a class when expanded.

V	J	D	length	size	DNA	CDR3
TRBV9	TRBJ2-1	-	14	many	TGTGCCAGCGGCGTAGGGATGGGAACCAATGAGCAGTTCTTC	CASGVGMGTNEQFF
TRBV11-3	TRBJ2-3	-	16	many	TGTGCCAGCAGCTTAGATCGGCCAGGGACCACAGATACGCAGTATTTT	CASSLDRPGTTDTQYF
TRBV24-1	TRBJ2-3	-	15	-	TGTGCCACCAGTGGTTTGGGAACTAGCACAGATACGCAGTATTTT	CATSGLGTSTDTQYF
TRBV20-1	TRBJ1-5	TRBD1	14	-	TGCAGTGCTCGTGACCAGGGGGCGCGTCAGCCCCAGCATTTT	CSARDQGARQPQHF
TRBV24-1	TRBJ2-5	TRBD1	14	many	TGTGCCACTCGTTCTACAGGGGAAGGGGAGACCCAGTACTTC	CATRSTGEGETQYF
TRBV9	TRBJ2-7	-	17	-	TGTGCCAGCAACGCAGGACCTCCGGGACTCAGCTCCTCCGAGCAGTACTTC	CASNAGPPGLSSSEQYF
TRBV11-3	TRBJ1-6	-	14	many	TGTGCCAGCAGCACTCGACGGCTTAATTCACCCCTCCACTTT	CASSTRRLNSPLHF
TRBV24-1	TRBJ2-3	TRBD1	17	-	TGTGCCACCAGTGATGGACCGGGACAGGGTCACACAGATACGCAGTATTTT	CATSDGPGQGHTDTQYF
TRBV6-6	TRBJ2-2	-	12	many	TGTGCCAGCGAACAGAACACCGGGGAGCTGTTTTTT	CASEQNTGELFF
TRBV18	TRBJ2-7	TRBD1	15	many	TGTGCCAGCTCACCTCCACCGGGACAGGGTACCGAGCAGTACTTC	CASSPPPGQGTEQYF
TRBV11-1	TRBJ2-5	TRBD1	13	once	TGTACCAGCAGCCGGGACAGCCAAGAGACCCAGTACTTC	CTSSRDSQETQYF
TRBV11-3	TRBJ2-1	-	13	many	TGTGCCAGCAGCTGGTTGACTGCAAATGAGCAGTTCTTC	CASSWLTANEQFF
TRBV6-2/TRBV6-3	TRBJ2-5	TRBD1	19	-	TGTGCCAGCAGTTATGCCCCGGGACAGGGACGCCCCGGCCAAGAGACCCAGTACTTC	CASSYAPGQGRPGQETQYF
TRBV13	TRBJ1-6	-	17	many	TGTGCCAGCAGCTTAAGGGGAACAGAAGGACTGGATTCACCCCTCCACTTT	CASSLRGTEGLDSPLHF
TRBV24-1	TRBJ1-6	TRBD1	13	-	TGTGCCACCCCGGGACAGGGGGCAGCACCCCTCCACTTT	CATPGQGAAPLHF
TRBV20-1	TRBJ1-5	TRBD1	14	-	TGCAGTGCACCGATGGGACAGCTCGATCAGCCCCAGCATTTT	CSAPMGQLDQPQHF
TRBV29-1	TRBJ2-1	TRBD2	12	-	TGCAGCGTTCGCGGGAGAGGCTATGAGCAGTTCTTC	CSVRGRGYEQFF
TRBV30	TRBJ2-1	-	12	many	TGTGCCTGGAGTGACGGGTACAATGAGCAGTTCTTC	CAWSDGYNEQFF
TRBV20-1	TRBJ2-7	-	12	many	TGCAGTGCTAGGGACTCATCCTACGAGCAGTACTTC	CSARDSSYEQYF
TRBV5-1	TRBJ1-6	TRBD1	14	many	TGTGCCAGCAGCTTGGGGACAGAAAATTCACCCCTCCACTTT	CASSLGTENSPLHF
TRBV29-1	TRBJ2-2	-	14	many	TGCAGCGTTGGAGCCGGGGCCCCGGGCGGGGAGCTGTTTTTT	CSVGAGAPGGELFF
TRBV20-1	TRBJ2-5	TRBD2	16	-	TGCAGTGCTAGGCAGACTAGCGGGAGGTCGTGGGAGACCCAGTACTTC	CSARQTSGRSWETQYF
TRBV6-5	TRBJ1-4	TRBD1	15	many	TGTGCCAGCAGTGCCTCCGGGACAGGGAATGAAAAACTGTTTTTT	CASSASGTGNEKLFF
TRBV7-2	TRBJ2-3	-	16	-	TGTGCCAGCAGCTTAAGTAGCGATCGAAGCACAGATACGCAGTATTTT	CASSLSSDRSTDTQYF
TRBV12-3/TRBV12-4	TRBJ2-5	TRBD2	17	once	TGTGCCAGCACCTCCAGGACTAGCGTGACGTACCAAGAGACCCAGTACTTC	CASTSRTSVTYQETQYF
TRBV20-1	TRBJ2-3	-	14	many	TGCAGTGCACTTCCGGGACTCAGCACAGATACGCAGTATTTT	CSALPGLSTDTQYF
TRBV25-1	TRBJ1-3	-	17	-	TGTGCCAGCAGTGAACTCACGTCGGGAAAGTCTGGAAACACCATATATTTT	CASSELTSGKSGNTIYF
TRBV20-1	TRBJ2-4	TRBD1	15	many	TGCAGTGCCGAAGATGGGACAGACCTTAAAAACATTCAGTACTTC	CSAEDGTDLKNIQYF
TRBV6-5	TRBJ2-3	-	15	many	TGTGCCAGCAGTTACGAGGGGCGAGATTCAGATACGCAGTATTTT	CASSYEGRDSDTQYF
TRBV11-3	TRBJ2-5	TRBD1	16	many	TGTGCCAGCAGCTTAGGGGGACAGGGGGCGCGGGAGACCCAGTACTTC	CASSLGGQGARETQYF
TRBV14	TRBJ1-6	-	14	many	TGTGCCAGCAGCCAAGAAGGGATGTATTCACCCCTCCACTTT	CASSQEGMYSPLHF
TRBV24-1	TRBJ2-7	TRBD2	16	many	TGTGCCACCAGTGACGGAGGGACTAGCGGGAGCTACGAGCAGTACTTC	CATSDGGTSGSYEQYF
TRBV5-1	TRBJ2-7	-	12	many	TGCGCCAGCAGGTCCGGGGGCTACGAGCAGTACTTC	CASRSGGYEQYF
TRBV20-1	TRBJ2-3	-	16	-	TGCAGTGCTACAGGGCGAATCTATGGCTACACAGATACGCAGTATTTT	CSATGRIYGYTDTQYF
TRBV28	TRBJ2-7	-	15	many	TGTGCCAGCAGTCCCCGTATTTTAGGGCAGACCGAGCAGTACTTC	CASSPRILGQTEQYF
TRBV5-1	TRBJ2-6	-	16	many	TGCGCCAGCAGCGGAGGGGGCGCGGGTGGGGCCAACGTCCTGACTTTC	CASSGGGAGGANVLTF
TRBV5-8	TRBJ1-2	-	14	many	TGTGCCAGCAGCTTGTTGACAGCCTTCTATGGCTACACCTTC	CASSLLTAFYGYTF
TRBV2	TRBJ1-2	TRBD1	14	many	TGTGCCAGCAGCGGGACAGGGGTAAACTATGGCTACACCTTC	CASSGTGVNYGYTF
TRBV15	TRBJ2-3	-	15	many	TGTGCCACCAGCAGAGGATCGGTTAGCACAGATACGCAGTATTTT	CATSRGSVSTDTQYF
TRBV27	TRBJ2-7	TRBD2	14	many	TGTGCCAGCAGGGGGGGACTAGCGGTATACGAGCAGTACTTC	CASRGGLAVYEQYF
TRBV6-6	TRBJ2-3	TRBD1	13	-	TGTGCCAGCAACAACAGGGGGCCAGATACGCAGTATTTT	CASNNRGPDTQYF
TRBV7-7	TRBJ2-5	-	18	-	TGTGCTAGCAGCCCATACGGGACCCCGGGACGATCGCAACAGACCCAGTACTTC	CASSPYGTPGRSQQTQYF
TRBV6-1	TRBJ2-1	TRBD1	15	many	TGTGCCAGCAGTGTCCTAACAGGGGGTGGCAATGAGCAGTTCTTC	CASSVLTGGGNEQFF
TRBV30	TRBJ1-1	-	12	-	TGTGCCTGGAGTAGGGCAGCTACTGAAGCTTTCTTT	CAWSRAATEAFF
TRBV11-2	TRBJ2-1	TRBD2	13	many	TGTGCCATCGGGACTATTGTCGGTAATGAGCAGTTCTTC	CAIGTIVGNEQFF
TRBV5-6	TRBJ2-5	-	15	-	TGTGCCAGCAGCTTTGTCGGGCAGGGGCAAGAGACCCAGTACTTC	CASSFVGQGQETQYF
TRBV7-9	TRBJ1-6	-	17	-	TGTGCCAGCAGCCTCCGGGACCCGCCGGAGCTGGGTTCACCCCTCCACTTT	CASSLRDPPELGSPLHF